Listed here are 11 T cell receptor beta chains from one sample, sequenced in a study of T cells in Graves' hyperthyroidism and ophthalmopathy. TCR beta CDR3 region amplification was performed from RNA transcripts. First-round RT-PCR with HTBI primers amplified the TCR CDR3 region. A single record per CDR3 protein comes from TCRdb applying MiXCR to the multiplex PCR reads. The table includes roughly 630,000 distinct CDR3 sequences, approximately 15% detected once. The sample comprised blood. The receptor set was obtained from a woman aged 25 to 45 with Graves' hyperthyroidism.

This chain uses TRBV5-6 with TRBJ2-7; 7 bases are shared with TRBD1. Germline V gene lookup returns CDR1 SGHDT and CDR2 YYEEEE. CDR3 length: 14 amino acids. V was pared by 5 bases and J by 7 bases, with 12 bases of the junction left unmatched. The CDR3 sequence is CASSSGTDPWEQYF. DNA of the CDR3: TGTGCCAGCAGTTCCGGGACAGACCCCTGGGAGCAGTACTTC.

In regard to this clonotype: At one end the junction does not follow the germline gene, possibly because of a read error. The chain links TRBV27 to TRBJ2-2; 12 bases are a match to TRBD1. The CDR3 totals 19 residues. The germline V gene has CDR1 MNHEY and CDR2 SMNVEV (reference sequence). The CDR3 here is CASSISGTGGIGNTGELFF. CDR3 nucleotides: TGTGCCAGCAGTATATCCGGGACAGGGGGCATCGGGAACACCGGGGAGCTGTTTTTT.

The table lists this clonotype with a count of one. This chain joins TRBV4-1 and TRBJ2-7, with 13 bases identical to TRBD2. CDR1 and CDR2 from the germline V gene are MGHRA and YSYEKL. The CDR3 is 16 residues long. V gave up 4 bases and J gave up 0 bases; unmatched junction bases: 3. CDR3 amino acids: CASSLGLAGDSYEQYF. The CDR3, as DNA: TGCGCCAGCAGCCTAGGACTAGCGGGAGACTCCTACGAGCAGTACTTC.

The genes are TRBV7-9 and TRBJ2-1, with D perhaps TRBD2 (5 bases). Between the trimmed V and J ends, which lost 5 bases and 0 bases, there was a span of 14 bases. CDR3 length: 16 residues. Germline values: CDR1 SEHNR, CDR2 FQNEAQ (reference sequence). This CDR3 reads CASSRDTRHSYNEQFF. CDR3 sequence (DNA): TGTGCCAGCAGCCGGGATACTAGACACTCCTACAATGAGCAGTTCTTC.

This clonotype showed up many times. This sequence joins TRBV30 and TRBJ1-4; unclear D gene. Germline V CDR1 and CDR2: GTSNPN, SVGIG (reference sequence). CDR3 size: 12 residues. The V end was cut by 0 bases, the J end by 7 bases, with 6 bases between. The CDR3 nucleotides read TGTGCCTGGAGTGTAAGGGTTGAAAAACTGTTTTTT. Residues: CAWSVRVEKLFF.

This clonotype was counted many times. This chain links TRBV13 with TRBJ2-7, with 7 bases lining up with TRBD1. Per germline, CDR1 PRHDT and CDR2 FYEKMQ (reference sequence). The CDR3 is 15 residues long. V dropped 5 bases and J dropped 0; count of bases not matched to a gene: 7. The CDR3 here is CASSKGQSSSYEQYF. CDR3 DNA sequence: TGTGCCAGCAGCAAGGGACAGTCCAGCTCCTACGAGCAGTACTTC.

This clonotype appeared many times. CDR3 coding DNA: TGTGCCAGCAGTTTTGCCCCGGGGACTAGCCTGAGCGGAAGGGAGCAGTACTTC. Its protein is CASSFAPGTSLSGREQYF. V usage is TRBV6-1 and J usage is TRBJ2-7; TRBD2 aligns across 9 bases. The CDR3 is made up of 18 amino acids. V gave up 5 bases and J gave up 7 bases; unmatched junction bases: 21. Germline V gene sequence: CDR1 MNHNS, CDR2 SASEGT.

In this sample, this clonotype turned up many times. The chain joins TRBV18 to TRBJ2-1, with 12 nucleotides matching TRBD2. Germline V lookup: CDR1 KGHSH, CDR2 LQKENI. This CDR3 region has 15 residues. V trimming: 4 bases; J trimming: 6 bases; junction bases outside the gene matches: 4. CDR3 region: CASSLPSGRANEQFF. The CDR3 nucleotides read TGTGCCAGCTCACTGCCTAGCGGGAGGGCCAATGAGCAGTTCTTC.

The sample holds many counts of this clonotype. V gene TRBV5-1 combines with J gene TRBJ2-2; D is unresolved. Germline V lookup: CDR1 SGHRS, CDR2 YFSETQ. V lost 2 bases to trimming and J lost 8 bases, with 10 bases between them. The CDR3 totals 13 residues. The CDR3 nucleotides are TGCGCCAGCAGCTTTGCTCAGAATGGGGAGCTGTTTTTT. Protein sequence: CASSFAQNGELFF.

This clonotype came up many times. This chain connects TRBV6-1 to TRBJ1-5, with D perhaps TRBD1 (5 bases). Germline CDR1 is MNHNS and CDR2 is SASEGT. The CDR3 is 14 residues long. Trimming left V 5 bases short and J 5 bases short, with 13 bases between. The CDR3 DNA sequence: TGTGCCAGCAGTCGGCCAGGGCACGATCAGCCCCAGCATTTT. The encoded protein is CASSRPGHDQPQHF.

This clonotype has just a few counts. J is TRBJ2-6 and V is TRBV20-1; D is undetermined. In germline, CDR1 is DFQATT, CDR2 SNEGSKA (reference sequence). The CDR3 is 15 residues long. Between the trimmed V and J ends, which lost 3 bases and 4 bases, there was a span of 13 bases. This CDR3 is CSASPPGWGANVLTF. DNA of the CDR3: TGCAGTGCTAGTCCCCCTGGATGGGGGGCCAACGTCCTGACTTTC.